The clone carrying this TCR beta chain was recorded at least ten times. Its antigen is unknown. The CDR3 is 14 amino acids. Trimming removed 3 bases from V and 0 bases from J, with 7 bases in between. The source of the sample is a study of T cells in Graves' hyperthyroidism and ophthalmopathy. Background on the study: Specimen type is peripheral blood, collected at initial diagnosis prior to any treatment.

Study results and limitations: Most thyroid clonotypes expanded above 0.001 were also detected in blood.

Lactation, pregnancy, other autoimmune disease or uncontrolled infection led to exclusion of patients. Diagnosing involved the use of clinical symptoms, serum thyroxine and TRAb, thyroid ultrasound and orbital computed tomography. Amplified TCR beta CDR3 regions derived from RNA transcripts. When the TCR CDR3 underwent first-round RT-PCR, the HTBI primer set was used. TCRdb redid the calling of the multiplex PCR reads with MiXCR, one entry per CDR3 protein. In the table there are 300,000 to 500,000 distinct CDR3 sequences, over 12% of which are singletons. Sequenced input: blood. The chain is built from TRBV12-3 or TRBV12-4 and TRBJ2-3, with D perhaps matching TRBD2 (5 bases). The clonotype originates from a middle-aged man with Graves' ophthalmopathy. CDR3 sequence reads: CASSFGISTDTQYF. The CDR3 coding sequence is TGTGCCAGCAGTTTCGGGATTAGCACAGATACGCAGTATTTT.